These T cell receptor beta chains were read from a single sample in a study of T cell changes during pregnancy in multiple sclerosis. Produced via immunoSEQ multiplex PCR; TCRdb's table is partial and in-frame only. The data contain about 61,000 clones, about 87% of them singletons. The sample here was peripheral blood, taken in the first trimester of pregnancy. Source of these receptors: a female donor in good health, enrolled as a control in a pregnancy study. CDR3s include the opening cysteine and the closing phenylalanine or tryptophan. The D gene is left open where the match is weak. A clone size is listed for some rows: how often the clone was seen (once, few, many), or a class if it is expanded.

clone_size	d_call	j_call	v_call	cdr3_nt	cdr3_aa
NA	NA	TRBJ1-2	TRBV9	TGTGCCAGCAGCGTAGATGTAGGGGTCTACAGGGCCCGGGATTCTAACTATGGCTACACCTTC	CASSVDVGVYRARDSNYGYTF
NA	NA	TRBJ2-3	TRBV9	TGTGCCAGCAGCCTCTACAGGGATAGCACAGATACGCAGTATTTT	CASSLYRDSTDTQYF
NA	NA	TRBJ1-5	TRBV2	TGTGCCAGCAGTGAAGCTGTAAGGAGGCAGCCCCAGCATTTT	CASSEAVRRQPQHF
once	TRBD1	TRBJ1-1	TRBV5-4	TGTGCCACCCGGGACAGGGTGAACACTGAAGCTTTCTTT	CATRDRVNTEAFF
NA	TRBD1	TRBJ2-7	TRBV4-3	TGCGCCAGCAGCCAAGTTGTGGGGACAGGGTTTTACGAGCAGTACTTC	CASSQVVGTGFYEQYF
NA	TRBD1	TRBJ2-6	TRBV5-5	TGTGCCAGCAGCTCCACCGGGACAGACCCTCCTGGGGCCAACGTCCTGACTTTC	CASSSTGTDPPGANVLTF
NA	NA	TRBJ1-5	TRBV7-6	TGTGCCAGCAGCCCCGAGGCAAATCCCGGGGAGCCCCAGCATTTT	CASSPEANPGEPQHF
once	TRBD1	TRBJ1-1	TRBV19	TGTGCCAGTACCTCCGGACAGGGGAAAGGCACTGAAGCTTTCTTT	CASTSGQGKGTEAFF
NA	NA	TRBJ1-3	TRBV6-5	TGTGCCAGCACTTATAGCCGGGGGGGGACGGGAAACACCATATATTTT	CASTYSRGGTGNTIYF
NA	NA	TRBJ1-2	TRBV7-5	TGTGCCAGAAGCTTAGATCGGGACAGGAACTATGGCTACACCTTC	CARSLDRDRNYGYTF
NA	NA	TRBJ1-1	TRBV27	TGTGCCAGCAGTCCACTATATAACACTGAAGCTTTCTTT	CASSPLYNTEAFF
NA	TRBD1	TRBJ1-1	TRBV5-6	TGTGCCAGCAGCTTGGGCCAGGGGGAAACCTTT	CASSLGQGETF
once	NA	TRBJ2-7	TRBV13	TGTGCCAGCAGCTTAGGCCTAGGCGAGCAGTACTTC	CASSLGLGEQYF
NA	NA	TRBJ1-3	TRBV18	TGTGCCAGCTCACCCCTTTCGACAGAACCCAGCTCTGGAAACACCATATATTTT	CASSPLSTEPSSGNTIYF
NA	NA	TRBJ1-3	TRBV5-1	TGCGCCAGCAGCTTGGAGCCAGGGAAAGGAAACACCATATATTTT	CASSLEPGKGNTIYF
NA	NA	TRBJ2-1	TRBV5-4	TGTGCCAGCAGCTTTGGAGGTTACAGCTCCTACAATGAGCAGTTCTTC	CASSFGGYSSYNEQFF
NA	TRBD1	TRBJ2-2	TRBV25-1	TGTGCCAGCAGTGATTCCGACAGGGGCTCCAACACCGGGGAGCTGTTTTTT	CASSDSDRGSNTGELFF
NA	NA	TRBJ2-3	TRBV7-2	TGTGCCAGCAGCTTAGAGGGCAGGGGCACAGATACGCAGTATTTT	CASSLEGRGTDTQYF